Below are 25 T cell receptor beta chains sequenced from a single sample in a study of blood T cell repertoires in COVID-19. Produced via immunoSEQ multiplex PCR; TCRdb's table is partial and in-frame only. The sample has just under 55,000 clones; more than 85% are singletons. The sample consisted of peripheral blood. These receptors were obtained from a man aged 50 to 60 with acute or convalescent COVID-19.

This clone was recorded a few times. CDR3 sequence (DNA): TGTGCCAGTAGCACCGGCGGGGCCATGGGCTATGGCTACACCTTC. As protein: CASSTGGAMGYGYTF. V gene TRBV19 combines with J gene TRBJ1-2; a possible D gene is TRBD1 (5 bases). From germline, CDR1 is LNHDA and CDR2 SQIVND (reference sequence). V lost 6 bases and J lost 4, with 18 bases in between. CDR3 length: 15 residues.

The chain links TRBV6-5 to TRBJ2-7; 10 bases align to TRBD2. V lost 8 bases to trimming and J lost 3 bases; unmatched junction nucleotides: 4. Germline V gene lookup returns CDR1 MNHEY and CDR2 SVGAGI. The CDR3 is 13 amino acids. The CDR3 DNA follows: TGTGCCAGCGGGAGGACTAGCGGCTACGAGCAGTACTTC. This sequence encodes CASGRTSGYEQYF.

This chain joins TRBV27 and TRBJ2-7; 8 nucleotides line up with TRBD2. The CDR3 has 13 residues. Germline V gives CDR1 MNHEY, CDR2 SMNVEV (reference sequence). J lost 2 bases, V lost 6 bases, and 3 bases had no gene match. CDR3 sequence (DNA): TGTGCCAGCAGAAGCGGGGGTACCTACGAGCAGTACTTC. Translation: CASRSGGTYEQYF.

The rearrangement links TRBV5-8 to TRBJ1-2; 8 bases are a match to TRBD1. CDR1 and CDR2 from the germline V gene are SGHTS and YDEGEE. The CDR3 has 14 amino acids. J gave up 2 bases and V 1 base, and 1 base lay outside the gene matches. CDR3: CASSLRTGNYGYTF. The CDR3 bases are TGTGCCAGCAGCTTGAGGACAGGGAACTATGGCTACACCTTC.

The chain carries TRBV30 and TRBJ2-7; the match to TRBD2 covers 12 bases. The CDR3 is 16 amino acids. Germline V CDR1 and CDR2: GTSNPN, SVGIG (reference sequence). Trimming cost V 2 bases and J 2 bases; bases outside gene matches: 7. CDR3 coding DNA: TGTGCCTGGAGTCCTACTCTAGCGGGAGGGACCTACGAGCAGTACTTC. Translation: CAWSPTLAGGTYEQYF.

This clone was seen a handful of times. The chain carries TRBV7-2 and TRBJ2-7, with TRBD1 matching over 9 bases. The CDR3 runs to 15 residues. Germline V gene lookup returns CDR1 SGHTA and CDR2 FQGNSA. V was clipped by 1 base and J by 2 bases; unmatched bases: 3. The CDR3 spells CASSLVGTGTYEQYF. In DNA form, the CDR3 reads TGTGCCAGCAGCTTAGTAGGGACAGGGACCTACGAGCAGTACTTC.

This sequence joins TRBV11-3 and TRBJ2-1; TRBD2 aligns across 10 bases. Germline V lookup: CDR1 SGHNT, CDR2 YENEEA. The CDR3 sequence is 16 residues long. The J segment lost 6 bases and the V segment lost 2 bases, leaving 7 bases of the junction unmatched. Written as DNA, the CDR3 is TGTGCCAGCAGCTTAAGGGGTCTAGCGGGAGCCAATGAGCAGTTCTTC. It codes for CASSLRGLAGANEQFF.

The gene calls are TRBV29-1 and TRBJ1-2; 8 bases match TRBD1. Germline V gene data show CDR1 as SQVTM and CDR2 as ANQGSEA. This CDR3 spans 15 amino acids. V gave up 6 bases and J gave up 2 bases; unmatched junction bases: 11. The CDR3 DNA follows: TGCAGCGTGAACGCAGGGGGCGCTTCCAACTATGGCTACACCTTC. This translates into CSVNAGGASNYGYTF. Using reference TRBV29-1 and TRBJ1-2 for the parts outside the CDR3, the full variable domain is SAVISQKPSRDICQRGTSLTIQCQVDSQVTMMFWYRQQPGQSLTLIATANQGSEATYESGFVIDKFPISRPNLTFSTLTVSNMSPEDSSIYLCSVNAGGASNYGYTFGSGTRLTVV.

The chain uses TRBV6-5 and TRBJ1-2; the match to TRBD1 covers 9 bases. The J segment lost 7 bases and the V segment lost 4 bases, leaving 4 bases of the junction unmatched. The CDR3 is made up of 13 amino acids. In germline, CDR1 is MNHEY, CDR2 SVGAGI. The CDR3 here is CASSWGQGGGYTF. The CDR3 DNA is TGTGCCAGCAGTTGGGGACAGGGAGGTGGCTACACCTTC.

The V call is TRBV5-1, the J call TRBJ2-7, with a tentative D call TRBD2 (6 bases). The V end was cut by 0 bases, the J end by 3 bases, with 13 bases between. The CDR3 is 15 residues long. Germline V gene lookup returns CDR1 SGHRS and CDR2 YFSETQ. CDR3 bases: TGCGCCAGCAGCTTGGTGAGCGGGTACGGCTACGAGCAGTACTTC. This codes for CASSLVSGYGYEQYF. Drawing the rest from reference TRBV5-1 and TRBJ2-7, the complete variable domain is KAGVTQTPRYLIKTRGQQVTLSCSPISGHRSVSWYQQTPGQGLQFLFEYFSETQRNKGNFPGRFSGRQFSNSRSEMNVSTLELGDSALYLCASSLVSGYGYEQYFGPGTRLTVT.

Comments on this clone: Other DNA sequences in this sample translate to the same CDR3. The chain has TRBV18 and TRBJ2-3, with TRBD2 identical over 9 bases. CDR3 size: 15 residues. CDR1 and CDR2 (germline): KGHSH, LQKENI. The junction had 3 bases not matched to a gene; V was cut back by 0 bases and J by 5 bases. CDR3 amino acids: CASSPPGLAGDTQYF. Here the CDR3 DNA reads TGTGCCAGCTCACCACCGGGACTAGCAGGAGATACGCAGTATTTT.

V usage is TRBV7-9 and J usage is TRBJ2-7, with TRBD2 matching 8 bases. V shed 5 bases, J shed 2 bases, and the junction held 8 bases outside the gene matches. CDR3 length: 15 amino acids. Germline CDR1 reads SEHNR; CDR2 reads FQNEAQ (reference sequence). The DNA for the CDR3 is TGTGCCAGCAGCCCCCCGGTAGCGGGAACCTACGAGCAGTACTTC. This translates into CASSPPVAGTYEQYF.

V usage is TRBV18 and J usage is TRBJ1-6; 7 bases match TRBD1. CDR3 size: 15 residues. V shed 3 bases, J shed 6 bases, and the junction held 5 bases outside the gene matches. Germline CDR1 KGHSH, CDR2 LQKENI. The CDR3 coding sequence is TGTGCCAGCTCACCGCGACAGGGTGGTAATTCACCCCTCCACTTT. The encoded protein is CASSPRQGGNSPLHF.

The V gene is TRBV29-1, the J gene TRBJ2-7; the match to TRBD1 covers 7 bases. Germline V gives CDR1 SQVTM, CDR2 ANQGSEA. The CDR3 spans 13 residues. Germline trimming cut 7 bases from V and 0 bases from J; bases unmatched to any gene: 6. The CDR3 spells CSARTGNSYEQYF. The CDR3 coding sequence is TGCAGCGCACGGACAGGAAACTCCTACGAGCAGTACTTC.

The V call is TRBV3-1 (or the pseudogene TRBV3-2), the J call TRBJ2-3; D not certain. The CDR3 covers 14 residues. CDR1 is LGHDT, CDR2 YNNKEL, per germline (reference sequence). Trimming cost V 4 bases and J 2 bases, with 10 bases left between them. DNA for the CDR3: TGTGCCAGCAGCCCACCTAGAACCACAGATACGCAGTATTTT. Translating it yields CASSPPRTTDTQYF.

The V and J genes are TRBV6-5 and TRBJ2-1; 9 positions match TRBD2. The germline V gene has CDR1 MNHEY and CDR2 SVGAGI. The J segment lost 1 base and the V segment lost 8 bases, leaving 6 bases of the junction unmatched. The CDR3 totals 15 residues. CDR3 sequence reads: CASEATSGSYNEQFF. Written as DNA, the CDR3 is TGTGCCAGCGAAGCAACTAGCGGGTCCTACAATGAGCAGTTCTTC.

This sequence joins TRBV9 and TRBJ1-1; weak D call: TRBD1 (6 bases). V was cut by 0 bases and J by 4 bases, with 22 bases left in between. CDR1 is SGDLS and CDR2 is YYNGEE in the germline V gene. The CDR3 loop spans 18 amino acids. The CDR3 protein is CASSVDGGGGVTGTEAFF. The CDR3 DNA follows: TGTGCCAGCAGCGTAGATGGGGGCGGAGGAGTGACGGGCACTGAAGCTTTCTTT. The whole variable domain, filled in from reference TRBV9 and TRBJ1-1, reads DSGVTQTPKHLITATGQRVTLRCSPRSGDLSVYWYQQSLDQGLQFLIQYYNGEERAKGNILERFSAQQFPDLHSELNLSSLELGDSALYFCASSVDGGGGVTGTEAFFGQGTRLTVV.

In nucleotides, the CDR3 is TGTGGAACTTACAGGGGGGCTGGAAACACCATATATTTT. It is translated as CGTYRGAGNTIYF. The chain joins TRBV28 to TRBJ1-3, with 8 bases lining up with TRBD1. This CDR3 is 13 amino acids long. Germline lookup yields CDR1 MDHEN and CDR2 SYDVKM. Based on the CDR3 plus reference TRBV28 and TRBJ1-3, the full variable domain is DVKVTQSSRYLVKRTGEKVFLECVQDMDHENMFWYRQDPGLGLRLIYFSYDVKMKEKGDIPEGYSVSREKKERFSLILESASTNQTSMYLCGTYRGAGNTIYFGEGSWLTVV.

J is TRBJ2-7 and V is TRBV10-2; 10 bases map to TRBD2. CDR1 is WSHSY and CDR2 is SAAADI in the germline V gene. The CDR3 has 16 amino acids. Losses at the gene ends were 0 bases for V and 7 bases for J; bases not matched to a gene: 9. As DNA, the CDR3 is TGCGCCAGCAGTGAGTCTCCCGGGACTAGCGTAGGAGAGCAGTACTTC. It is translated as CASSESPGTSVGEQYF.

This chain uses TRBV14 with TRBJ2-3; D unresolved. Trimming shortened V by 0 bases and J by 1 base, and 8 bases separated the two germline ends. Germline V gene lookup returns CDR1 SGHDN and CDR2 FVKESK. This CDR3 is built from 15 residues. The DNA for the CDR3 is TGTGCCAGCAGCCAAGATGTTCGGGGCACAGATACGCAGTATTTT. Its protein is CASSQDVRGTDTQYF.

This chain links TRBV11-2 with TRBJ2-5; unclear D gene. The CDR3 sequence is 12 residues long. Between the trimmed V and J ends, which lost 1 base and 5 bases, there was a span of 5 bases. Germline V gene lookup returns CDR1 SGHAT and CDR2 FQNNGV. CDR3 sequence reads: CASSLGRETQYF. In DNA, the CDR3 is TGTGCCAGCAGCTTAGGGCGGGAGACCCAGTACTTC.

The CDR3 DNA reads as TGCGCCAGCAGCAAATTAACAGTGAACACTGAAGCTTTCTTT. Amino acid sequence: CASSKLTVNTEAFF. The V call is TRBV5-1, the J call TRBJ1-1, with D uncertain. CDR3 length equals 14 residues. The V gene lost 4 bases and the J gene lost 0 bases, with 10 bases spanning the gap. Germline lookup yields CDR1 SGHRS and CDR2 YFSETQ. Full variable domain (rest looked up from reference TRBV5-1 and TRBJ1-1): KAGVTQTPRYLIKTRGQQVTLSCSPISGHRSVSWYQQTPGQGLQFLFEYFSETQRNKGNFPGRFSGRQFSNSRSEMNVSTLELGDSALYLCASSKLTVNTEAFFGQGTRLTVV.

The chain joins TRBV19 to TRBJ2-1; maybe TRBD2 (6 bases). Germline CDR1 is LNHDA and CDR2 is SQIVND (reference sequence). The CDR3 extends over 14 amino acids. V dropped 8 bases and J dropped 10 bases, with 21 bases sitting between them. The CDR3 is CASCYGTGPSEQFF. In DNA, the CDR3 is TGTGCCAGTTGCTATGGGACTGGCCCCTCGGAGCAGTTCTTC.

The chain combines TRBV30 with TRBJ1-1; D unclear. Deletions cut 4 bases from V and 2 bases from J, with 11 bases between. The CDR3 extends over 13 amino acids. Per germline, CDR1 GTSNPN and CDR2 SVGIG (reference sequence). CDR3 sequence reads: CAWNRRENTEAFF. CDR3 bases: TGTGCCTGGAATCGACGGGAAAACACTGAAGCTTTCTTT. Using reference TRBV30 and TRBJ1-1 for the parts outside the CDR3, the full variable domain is SQTIHQWPATLVQPVGSPLSLECTVEGTSNPNLYWYRQAAGRGLQLLFYSVGIGQISSEVPQNLSASRPQDRQFILSSKKLLLSDSGFYLCAWNRRENTEAFFGQGTRLTVV.

In DNA form, the CDR3 reads TGTGCCACCAGATCCGGGACAGGGGGCGGCGAGACCCAGTACTTC. It yields the protein CATRSGTGGGETQYF. This sequence joins TRBV24-1 and TRBJ2-5, with 12 bases fitting TRBD1. The CDR3 has 15 residues. V lost 7 bases and J lost 5; bases outside the gene matches: 7. The germline V gene encodes CDR1 KGHDR and CDR2 SFDVKD.